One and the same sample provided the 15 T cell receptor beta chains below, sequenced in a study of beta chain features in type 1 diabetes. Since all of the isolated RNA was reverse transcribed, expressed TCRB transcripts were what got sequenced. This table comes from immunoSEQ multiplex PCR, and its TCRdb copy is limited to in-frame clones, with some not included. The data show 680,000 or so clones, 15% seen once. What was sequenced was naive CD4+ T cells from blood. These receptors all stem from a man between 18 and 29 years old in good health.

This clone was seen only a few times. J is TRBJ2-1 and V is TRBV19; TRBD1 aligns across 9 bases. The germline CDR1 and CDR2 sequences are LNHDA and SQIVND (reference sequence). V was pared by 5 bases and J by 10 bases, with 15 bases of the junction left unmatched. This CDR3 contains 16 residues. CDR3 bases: TGTGCCAGTAGTCCTCTACCGGGACAGGGAGTTGCGGAGCAGTTCTTC. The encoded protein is CASSPLPGQGVAEQFF.

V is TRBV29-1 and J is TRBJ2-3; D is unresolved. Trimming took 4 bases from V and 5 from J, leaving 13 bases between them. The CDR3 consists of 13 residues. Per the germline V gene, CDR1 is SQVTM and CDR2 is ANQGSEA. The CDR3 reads CSVGQRLKDTQYF. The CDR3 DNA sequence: TGCAGCGTTGGCCAGCGCCTAAAAGATACGCAGTATTTT.

CDR3 sequence (DNA): TGTGCCAGCAGCAAACCGGGGCATTCTTTTGACAATACGCAGTATTTT. This sequence encodes CASSKPGHSFDNTQYF. This chain links TRBV5-6 with TRBJ2-3; TRBD1 or TRBD2 may be the D gene (5 bases each). The CDR3 runs to 16 residues. The germline V gene has CDR1 SGHDT and CDR2 YYEEEE. Deletions cut 4 bases from V and 7 bases from J, with 22 bases between.

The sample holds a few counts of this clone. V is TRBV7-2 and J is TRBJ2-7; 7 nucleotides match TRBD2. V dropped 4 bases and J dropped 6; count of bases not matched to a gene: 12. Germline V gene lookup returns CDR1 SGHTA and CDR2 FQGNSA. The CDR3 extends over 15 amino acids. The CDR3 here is CASSSLARGGVEQYF. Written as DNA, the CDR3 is TGTGCCAGCAGCTCATTGGCCCGGGGAGGGGTCGAGCAGTACTTC.

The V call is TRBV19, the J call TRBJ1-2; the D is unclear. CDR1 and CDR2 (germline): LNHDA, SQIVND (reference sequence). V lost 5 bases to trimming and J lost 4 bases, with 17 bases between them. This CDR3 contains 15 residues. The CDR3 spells CASSSLSVRGYGYTF. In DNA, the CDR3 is TGTGCCAGTAGTTCATTGTCAGTCCGGGGCTATGGCTACACCTTC.

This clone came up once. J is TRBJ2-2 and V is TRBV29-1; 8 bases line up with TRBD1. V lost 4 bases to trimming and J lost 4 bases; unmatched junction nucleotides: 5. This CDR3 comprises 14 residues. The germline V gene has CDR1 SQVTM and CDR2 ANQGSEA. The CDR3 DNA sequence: TGCAGCGTTGTCCACACAGGGGGCACCGGGGAGCTGTTTTTT. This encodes CSVVHTGGTGELFF.

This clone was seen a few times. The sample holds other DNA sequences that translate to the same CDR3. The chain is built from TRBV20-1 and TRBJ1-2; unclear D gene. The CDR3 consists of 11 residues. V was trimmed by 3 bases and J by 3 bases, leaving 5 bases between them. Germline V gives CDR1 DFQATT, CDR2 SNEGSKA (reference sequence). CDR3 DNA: TGCAGTGCTAGGAGGGACTATGGCTACACCTTC. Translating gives CSARRDYGYTF.

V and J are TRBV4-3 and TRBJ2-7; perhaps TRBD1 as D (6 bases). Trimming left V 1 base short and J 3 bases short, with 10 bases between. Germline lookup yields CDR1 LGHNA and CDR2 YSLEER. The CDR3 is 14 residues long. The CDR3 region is CASSQAGRGYEQYF. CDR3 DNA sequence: TGCGCCAGCAGCCAAGCCGGCAGGGGCTACGAGCAGTACTTC.

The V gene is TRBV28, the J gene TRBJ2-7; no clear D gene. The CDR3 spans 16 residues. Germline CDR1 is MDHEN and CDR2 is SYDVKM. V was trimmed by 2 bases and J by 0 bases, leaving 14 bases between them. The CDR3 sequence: CASSLSPGPSSYEQYF. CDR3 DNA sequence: TGTGCCAGCAGTTTAAGCCCCGGACCGAGCTCCTACGAGCAGTACTTC.

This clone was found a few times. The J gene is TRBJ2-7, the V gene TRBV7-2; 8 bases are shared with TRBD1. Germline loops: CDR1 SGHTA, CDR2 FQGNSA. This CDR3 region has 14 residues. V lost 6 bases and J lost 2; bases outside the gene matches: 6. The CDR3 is CASSAGTGAYEQYF. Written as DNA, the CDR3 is TGTGCCAGCAGTGCCGGGACAGGTGCCTACGAGCAGTACTTC.

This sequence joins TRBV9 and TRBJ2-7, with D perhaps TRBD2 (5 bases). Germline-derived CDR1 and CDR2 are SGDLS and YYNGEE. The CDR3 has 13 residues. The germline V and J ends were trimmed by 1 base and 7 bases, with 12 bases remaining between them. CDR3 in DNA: TGTGCCAGCAGCGTAAACCCTTCGGGAGAGCAGTACTTC. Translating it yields CASSVNPSGEQYF. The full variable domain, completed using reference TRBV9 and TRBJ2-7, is DSGVTQTPKHLITATGQRVTLRCSPRSGDLSVYWYQQSLDQGLQFLIQYYNGEERAKGNILERFSAQQFPDLHSELNLSSLELGDSALYFCASSVNPSGEQYFGPGTRLTVT.

The CDR3 is CASSTKSGQGPTEAFF. CDR3 sequence (DNA): TGTGCCAGCAGTACCAAATCGGGACAGGGGCCCACTGAAGCTTTCTTT. The chain combines TRBV27 with TRBJ1-1; 10 bases are shared with TRBD1. The CDR3 sequence is 16 residues long. Germline V gene lookup returns CDR1 MNHEY and CDR2 SMNVEV (reference sequence). The V segment lost 5 bases and the J segment 4 bases; nucleotides outside the gene matches: 10.

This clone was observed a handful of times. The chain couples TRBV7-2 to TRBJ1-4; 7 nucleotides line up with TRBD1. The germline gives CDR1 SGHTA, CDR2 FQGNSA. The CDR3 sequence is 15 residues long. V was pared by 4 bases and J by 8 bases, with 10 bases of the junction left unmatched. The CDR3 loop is CASSSPQGMGEKLFF. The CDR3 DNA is TGTGCCAGCAGCTCCCCACAGGGGATGGGGGAAAAACTGTTTTTT.

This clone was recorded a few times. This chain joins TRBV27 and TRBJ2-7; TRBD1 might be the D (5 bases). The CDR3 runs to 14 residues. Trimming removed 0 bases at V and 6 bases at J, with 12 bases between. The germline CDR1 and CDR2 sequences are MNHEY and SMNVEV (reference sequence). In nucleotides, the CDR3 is TGTGCCAGCAGTTTATCAGAAGGAAGGGGCGAGCAGTACTTC. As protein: CASSLSEGRGEQYF.

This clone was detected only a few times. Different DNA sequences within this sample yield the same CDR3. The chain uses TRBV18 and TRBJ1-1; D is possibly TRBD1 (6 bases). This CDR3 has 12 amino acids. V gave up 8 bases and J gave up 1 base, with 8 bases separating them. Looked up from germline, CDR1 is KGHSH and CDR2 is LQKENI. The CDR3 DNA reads TGTGCCAGCCTGACAGGGAACACTGAAGCTTTCTTT. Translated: CASLTGNTEAFF.